This section outlines one T cell receptor beta chain sequence together with its context. Its antigen is not known. The entry originates in a study of T cell repertoires in cytomegalovirus infection. In the study overall: It can be stated that public TCR beta signatures indicated CMV infection as well as a matching HLA type. Overall study results and limits: Cumulated frequencies of public TCR beta families served to identify carriers of CMV plus the relevant HLA. The ex vivo response was dominated by HLA-C-restricted CMV-specific TCR beta clonotypes.

From germline, CDR1 is SGHVS and CDR2 FQNEAQ. V was trimmed by 1 base and J by 5 bases, leaving 11 bases between them. This CDR3 has 14 amino acids. TCRdb reprocessed the reads via MiXCR and lists one record per CDR3 protein. Here the sample spans 740,000 or so distinct CDR3 sequences, 35% to 45% being singletons. This sequence originates from a human donor in good health (CMV status not recorded). Some clones in this sample may be carry-over from other donors' samples. Sequences were obtained from PBMCs. The chain uses TRBV7-8 and TRBJ1-1; D call uncertain. The CDR3 DNA is TGTGCCAGCAGCTTAGAGGCGGGAAGAACTGAAGCTTTCTTT. Translated: CASSLEAGRTEAFF.